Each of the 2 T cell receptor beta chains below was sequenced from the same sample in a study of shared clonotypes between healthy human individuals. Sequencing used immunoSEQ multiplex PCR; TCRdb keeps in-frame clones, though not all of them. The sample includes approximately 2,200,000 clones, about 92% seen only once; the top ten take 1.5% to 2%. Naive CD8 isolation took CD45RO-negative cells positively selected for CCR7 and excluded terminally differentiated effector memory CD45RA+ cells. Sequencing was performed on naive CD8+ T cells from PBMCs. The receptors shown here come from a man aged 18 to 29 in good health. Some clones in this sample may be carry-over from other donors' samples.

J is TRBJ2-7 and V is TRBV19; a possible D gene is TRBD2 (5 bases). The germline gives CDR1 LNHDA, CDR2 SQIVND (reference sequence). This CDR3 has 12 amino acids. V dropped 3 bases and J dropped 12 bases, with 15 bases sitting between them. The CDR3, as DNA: TGTGCCAGTAGTATCGGAGCTAGCCCGATGTACTTC. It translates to CASSIGASPMYF.

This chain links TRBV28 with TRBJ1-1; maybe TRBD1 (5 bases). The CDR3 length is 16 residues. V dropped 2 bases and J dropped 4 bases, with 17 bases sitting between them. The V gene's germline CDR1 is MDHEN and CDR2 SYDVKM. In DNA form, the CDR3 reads TGTGCCAGCAGTTTAAGCGGACACCAAGGAGCCACTGAAGCTTTCTTT. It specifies CASSLSGHQGATEAFF.